These 14 T cell receptor beta chains came from one sample sequenced in a study of shared clonotypes between healthy human individuals. Assay used: immunoSEQ multiplex PCR; TCRdb lists only in-frame clones, some missing. Among about 1.9 million clones, just over 90% were seen once, and the ten largest hold about 1.7%. CD8 cells regarded as naive lacked CD45RO, were positively chosen for CCR7, and omitted terminally differentiated effector memory CD45RA+ cells. Sequencing was performed on naive CD8+ T cells from PBMCs. All receptors derive from a man between 18 and 29 years old in good health. Some clones in this sample may be carry-over from other donors' samples.

The rearrangement links TRBV2 to TRBJ2-7; 10 nucleotides match TRBD2. Unmatched junction bases numbered 11, after V lost 6 bases and J lost 3 bases. The CDR3 loop spans 16 amino acids. The germline gives CDR1 SNHLY, CDR2 FYNNEI. CDR3 sequence (DNA): TGTGCCAGCAGCGCCCTCATAGCGGGAGGAAACTACGAGCAGTACTTC. It translates to CASSALIAGGNYEQYF.

V gene TRBV6-5 combines with J gene TRBJ2-7, with TRBD2 matching 14 bases. CDR1 and CDR2 from the germline V gene are MNHEY and SVGAGI. CDR3 length: 14 amino acids. With 5 bases clipped from V and 5 bases from J, the junction kept 2 bases outside the gene matches. CDR3 nucleotide sequence: TGTGCCAGCAGTGGGACTAGCGGGAGCGACGAGCAGTACTTC. It encodes CASSGTSGSDEQYF.

In its sample, this clone was seen a few times. Here the CDR3 DNA reads TGTGCCAGCAGTTTCGGGACAGGGCCCTACAATGAGCAGTTCTTC. It encodes CASSFGTGPYNEQFF. The chain couples TRBV28 to TRBJ2-1; 9 bases are a match to TRBD1. The trim removed 3 bases at V and 2 bases at J, leaving 2 bases unmatched. This CDR3 is 15 amino acids long. Looked up from germline, CDR1 is MDHEN and CDR2 is SYDVKM.

The chain is built from TRBV7-3 and TRBJ2-7, with a weak D call TRBD2 (6 bases). This CDR3 spans 15 amino acids. Looked up from germline, CDR1 is SGHTA and CDR2 is FQGTGA. Trimming took 5 bases from V and 4 from J, leaving 18 bases between them. CDR3 in amino acids: CASSPTGTGLYEQYF. The DNA for the CDR3 is TGTGCCAGCAGCCCGACCGGGACTGGGCTATACGAGCAGTACTTC.

The rearrangement links TRBV5-6 to TRBJ2-1; D may be TRBD1 (5 bases). Germline lookup yields CDR1 SGHDT and CDR2 YYEEEE. Trimming pared 3 bases from V and 5 bases from J, leaving 12 bases between. CDR3 length: 14 residues. CDR3 coding DNA: TGTGCCAGCAGCTCGCCGACAGAGAACAATGAGCAGTTCTTC. This sequence encodes CASSSPTENNEQFF.

This chain connects TRBV6-4 to TRBJ1-4; tentatively, D is TRBD1 (5 bases). The CDR3 runs to 15 residues. Germline CDR1 and CDR2: MRHNA and SNTAGT. Trimming removed 3 bases from V and 3 bases from J, with 11 bases in between. The CDR3 sequence is CASSETAGSNEKLFF. CDR3 DNA: TGTGCCAGCAGTGAAACGGCAGGGTCTAATGAAAAACTGTTTTTT.

The sample holds one count of this clone. The chain uses TRBV6-6 and TRBJ2-7; 9 bases are shared with TRBD1. The CDR3 spans 16 residues. The J segment lost 1 base and the V segment lost 6 bases, leaving 10 bases of the junction unmatched. Germline-derived CDR1 and CDR2 are MNHNY and SVGAGI (reference sequence). As DNA, the CDR3 is TGTGCCAGCAGAATCGACAGGGGGAGCCCTTCCTACGAGCAGTACTTC. Amino acids: CASRIDRGSPSYEQYF.

The chain joins TRBV28 to TRBJ1-4; a possible D gene is TRBD1 (5 bases). Germline V lookup: CDR1 MDHEN, CDR2 SYDVKM. Trimming removed 2 bases from V and 6 bases from J, with 16 bases in between. The CDR3 runs to 16 residues. The CDR3 nucleotides are TGTGCCAGCAGTTTAGGGTTTAGAAGGGGCGATGAAAAACTGTTTTTT. It codes for CASSLGFRRGDEKLFF.

This clone was detected a few times. The V call is TRBV11-3, the J call TRBJ1-4; 8 nucleotides line up with TRBD1. CDR3 length: 11 residues. Germline V gene sequence: CDR1 SGHNT, CDR2 YENEEA. Germline trimming cut 5 bases from V and 14 bases from J; bases unmatched to any gene: 4. The CDR3 loop reads CASSQGQGLFF. The CDR3 DNA reads as TGTGCCAGCAGCCAAGGACAGGGCCTGTTTTTT.

Notes on this clone: This CDR3 is also generated by other DNA sequences in the sample. This chain joins TRBV27 and TRBJ2-7, with D uncertain. Trimming left V 2 bases short and J 1 base short, with 6 bases between. Germline-derived CDR1 and CDR2 are MNHEY and SMNVEV (reference sequence). The CDR3 runs 13 residues. The CDR3 spells CASSLSDSYEQYF. DNA of the CDR3: TGTGCCAGCAGTTTAAGTGATTCCTACGAGCAGTACTTC.

V usage is TRBV2 and J usage is TRBJ2-5, with 8 bases matching TRBD2. The CDR3 spans 17 residues. The J segment lost 1 base and the V segment lost 6 bases, leaving 13 bases of the junction unmatched. Germline loops: CDR1 SNHLY, CDR2 FYNNEI. CDR3 loop: CASRWPDFSGVQETQYF. The CDR3 DNA reads TGTGCCAGCAGGTGGCCCGATTTTAGCGGGGTCCAAGAGACCCAGTACTTC.

The chain recombines TRBV6-1 with TRBJ2-2; no clear D. The V and J ends lost 8 bases and 5 bases respectively, with 6 bases between them. CDR3 size: 11 residues. Germline lookup yields CDR1 MNHNS and CDR2 SASEGT. CDR3 in amino acids: CASADTGELFF. As DNA, the CDR3 is TGTGCCAGCGCAGATACCGGGGAGCTGTTTTTT.

The CDR3 nucleotides are TGCGCCAGCAGCCCAATCGGACAAATTGAAGCTTTCTTT. Its translation is CASSPIGQIEAFF. The chain uses TRBV4-1 and TRBJ1-1; D possibly corresponds to TRBD1 (5 bases). The CDR3 covers 13 residues. Trimming removed 4 bases from V and 7 bases from J, with 13 bases in between. Germline V gene lookup returns CDR1 MGHRA and CDR2 YSYEKL.

The rearrangement uses TRBV4-1 and TRBJ2-7; D is perhaps TRBD1 or TRBD2 (5 bases each). V lost 4 bases and J 3 bases, leaving 16 bases between the germline ends. This CDR3 has 15 amino acids. CDR1 and CDR2 from the germline V gene are MGHRA and YSYEKL. The CDR3 nucleotides are TGCGCCAGCAGCCCCGTACCGAGGGGTGGCTACGAGCAGTACTTC. The encoded protein is CASSPVPRGGYEQYF.